The 22 T cell receptor beta chains below were found in one sample sequenced in a study of blood T cell repertoires in COVID-19. Method: immunoSEQ multiplex PCR; TCRdb's copy keeps in-frame clones and lacks some. The sample yields about 280,000 clones, around 83% seen once. Material: PBMCs or T cells enriched from blood (not recorded which). The receptors originated from a man between 35 and 55 years old who had been exposed to COVID-19.

V usage is TRBV2 and J usage is TRBJ2-7; possibly TRBD1 for D (5 bases). The length of the CDR3 is 12 residues. The germline V gene has CDR1 SNHLY and CDR2 FYNNEI. V was trimmed by 6 bases and J by 5 bases, leaving 11 bases between them. CDR3 sequence: CASRAGLHEQYF. In DNA form, the CDR3 reads TGTGCCAGCAGGGCAGGGCTCCACGAGCAGTACTTC.

The V and J genes are TRBV7-9 and TRBJ2-2; 7 nucleotides agree with TRBD1. V shed 5 bases, J shed 7 bases, and the junction held 13 bases outside the gene matches. The CDR3 has 16 amino acids. The germline V gene encodes CDR1 SEHNR and CDR2 FQNEAQ (reference sequence). The CDR3, as DNA: TGTGCCAGCAGCCCCCGATCGACAGGGACCGTCGGGGAGCTGTTTTTT. It yields the protein CASSPRSTGTVGELFF.

The chain has TRBV12-3 or TRBV12-4 and TRBJ1-1; no definite D call. This CDR3 is built from 8 residues. Trimming removed 8 bases from V and 11 bases from J, with 6 bases in between. CDR3 nucleotide sequence: TGTGCCAGCCTCGCGGCTTTCTTT. Its protein is CASLAAFF.

The V and J genes are TRBV3-1 (or the pseudogene TRBV3-2) and TRBJ1-3; no firm D call. V was trimmed by 1 base and J by 4 bases, leaving 5 bases between them. CDR1 and CDR2 from the germline V gene are LGHDT and YNNKEL (reference sequence). CDR3 size: 13 residues. In DNA form, the CDR3 reads TGTGCCAGCAGCCAAGCCCAAGGAAACACCATATATTTT. The encoded protein is CASSQAQGNTIYF.

This chain joins TRBV24-1 and TRBJ2-2; the D gene is possibly TRBD2 (6 bases). Germline V lookup: CDR1 KGHDR, CDR2 SFDVKD. The V end lost 3 bases, the J end lost 4 bases, and 8 bases lay between the germline ends. The CDR3 is 14 amino acids. The CDR3 is CATSDGGGTGELFF. In nucleotides, the CDR3 is TGTGCCACCAGTGATGGGGGAGGCACCGGGGAGCTGTTTTTT.

V and J are TRBV6-5 and TRBJ1-2; 9 bases match TRBD1. Germline trimming cut 0 bases from V and 4 bases from J; bases unmatched to any gene: 6. The CDR3 spans 16 residues. CDR1 and CDR2 (germline): MNHEY, SVGAGI. The CDR3 loop is CASSYSWTGEPYGYTF. The CDR3 coding sequence is TGTGCCAGCAGTTACTCATGGACAGGGGAGCCCTATGGCTACACCTTC.

The J gene is TRBJ1-2, the V gene TRBV7-9; maybe TRBD1 (6 bases). The CDR3 extends over 15 amino acids. Trimming removed 4 bases at V and 6 bases at J, with 18 bases between. Germline lookup yields CDR1 SEHNR and CDR2 FQNEAQ (reference sequence). The chain's CDR3 is CASSSGVSGWDGYTF. The CDR3 bases are TGTGCCAGCAGCTCAGGGGTGTCGGGCTGGGATGGCTACACCTTC.

For the CDR3, the DNA is TGTGCCAGCAGTGAATATGGGGCAGTCCATGAAAAACTGTTTTTT. This codes for CASSEYGAVHEKLFF. This chain connects TRBV2 to TRBJ1-4; possible D gene TRBD1, 5 bases. This CDR3 has 15 residues. Germline CDR1 and CDR2: SNHLY and FYNNEI. V lost 2 bases, J lost 6 bases, and 13 bases lay in between.

The chain uses TRBV24-1 and TRBJ2-7; maybe TRBD1 (6 bases). CDR3 length: 14 residues. V was clipped by 5 bases and J by 0 bases, with 10 bases between them. CDR1 is KGHDR, CDR2 SFDVKD, per germline. CDR3 bases: TGTGCCACCAGTGTGGGACACAGCTCCTACGAGCAGTACTTC. Its translation is CATSVGHSSYEQYF.

J is TRBJ2-3 and V is TRBV30; 10 bases line up with TRBD1. This CDR3 is 13 amino acids long. V lost 7 bases and J lost 8; bases outside the gene matches: 9. Germline CDR1 reads GTSNPN; CDR2 reads SVGIG (reference sequence). The CDR3 protein is CAFRDRGPGTQYF. The CDR3, as DNA: TGTGCCTTCCGGGACAGGGGCCCAGGTACGCAGTATTTT.

The rearrangement links TRBV21-1 to TRBJ2-1; the D segment call TRBD2 is taken from the table without a DNA check. TRBV21-1 is given as a pseudogene. The length of the CDR3 is 17 residues. CDR3 residues: CASSKEGGSTRLNEQFF. Written as DNA, the CDR3 is TGTGCCAGCAGCAAAGAGGGCGGGAGTACGCGGCTCAATGAGCAGTTCTTC.

This chain uses TRBV2 with TRBJ2-5; D call uncertain. V was cut by 10 bases and J by 1 base, with 10 bases left in between. Germline lookup yields CDR1 SNHLY and CDR2 FYNNEI. The CDR3 loop spans 12 amino acids. In DNA, the CDR3 is TGTGCCAATACAGAAATCCAAGAGACCCAGTACTTC. This encodes CANTEIQETQYF.

J is TRBJ1-1 and V is TRBV18, with TRBD1 matching over 8 bases. This CDR3 contains 15 residues. V gave up 3 bases and J gave up 1 base; unmatched junction bases: 4. CDR1 and CDR2 (germline): KGHSH, LQKENI. CDR3 sequence: CASSPDRAGNTEAFF. The CDR3 DNA is TGTGCCAGCTCACCGGACAGGGCGGGGAACACTGAAGCTTTCTTT.

Concerning this clone: This same CDR3 is encoded by further DNA sequences in the sample. The V and J genes are TRBV5-1 and TRBJ2-1; the D is unclear. V lost 0 bases to trimming and J lost 0 bases, with 4 bases between them. Per the germline V gene, CDR1 is SGHRS and CDR2 is YFSETQ. The CDR3 spans 14 residues. CDR3 amino acids: CASSLGSSYNEQFF. CDR3 bases: TGCGCCAGCAGCTTGGGTAGCTCCTACAATGAGCAGTTCTTC. Complete variable domain (other parts from reference TRBV5-1 and TRBJ2-1): KAGVTQTPRYLIKTRGQQVTLSCSPISGHRSVSWYQQTPGQGLQFLFEYFSETQRNKGNFPGRFSGRQFSNSRSEMNVSTLELGDSALYLCASSLGSSYNEQFFGPGTRLTVL.

V and J are TRBV18 and TRBJ1-2; 8 nucleotides match TRBD1. The CDR3 spans 19 residues. V was pared by 4 bases and J by 2 bases, with 18 bases of the junction left unmatched. CDR1 is KGHSH, CDR2 LQKENI, per germline. CDR3 region: CASSLVRFGGQDRNYGYTF. CDR3 nucleotides: TGTGCCAGCTCACTCGTACGGTTTGGGGGACAGGATAGAAACTATGGCTACACCTTC.

The J gene is TRBJ1-5, the V gene TRBV7-6, with 8 bases aligning to TRBD1. Germline V gives CDR1 SGHVS, CDR2 FNYEAQ. V was clipped by 5 bases and J by 6 bases; unmatched bases: 6. This CDR3 has 14 amino acids. CDR3 DNA sequence: TGTGCCAGCAGCCTAGGACAGGGCGTTCAGCCCCAGCATTTT. It codes for CASSLGQGVQPQHF.

The V and J genes are TRBV18 and TRBJ2-7; maybe TRBD2 (5 bases). CDR1 is KGHSH, CDR2 LQKENI, per germline. CDR3 length: 14 amino acids. V was cut by 3 bases and J by 2 bases, with 11 bases left in between. The CDR3: CASSPPDSPYEQYF. The CDR3 region has the DNA TGTGCCAGCTCACCTCCGGACTCTCCCTACGAGCAGTACTTC.

This clone was recorded at least ten times. The chain combines TRBV18 with TRBJ2-7; 10 bases align to TRBD2. V lost 3 bases to trimming and J lost 3 bases; unmatched junction nucleotides: 2. The CDR3 sequence is 14 residues long. Germline CDR1 reads KGHSH; CDR2 reads LQKENI. CDR3 sequence (DNA): TGTGCCAGCTCACCCCGGACTAGCGGCTACGAGCAGTACTTC. This sequence encodes CASSPRTSGYEQYF.

This clone was counted only a few times. This chain links TRBV3-1 (or the pseudogene TRBV3-2) with TRBJ2-7; possibly TRBD1 for D (6 bases). Looked up from germline, CDR1 is LGHDT and CDR2 is YNNKEL (reference sequence). This CDR3 region has 16 residues. The V gene lost 0 bases and the J gene lost 2 bases, with 14 bases spanning the gap. The CDR3 sequence: CASSQDRLGAPYEQYF. The CDR3 DNA sequence: TGTGCCAGCAGCCAAGATCGCCTGGGGGCCCCCTACGAGCAGTACTTC.

On this clone: Other DNA sequences in the same sample also yield this CDR3. The chain uses TRBV11-2 and TRBJ2-7; the match to TRBD2 covers 8 bases. With V trimmed by 5 bases and J by 3 bases, 3 bases remained unmatched. The CDR3 runs to 13 residues. CDR1 and CDR2 (germline): SGHAT, FQNNGV. The CDR3 nucleotides are TGTGCCAGCAGCCTCAGCGGGAGCTACGAGCAGTACTTC. Its protein product is CASSLSGSYEQYF.

V usage is TRBV9 and J usage is TRBJ2-5; 10 bases fit TRBD1. Losses at the gene ends were 3 bases for V and 5 bases for J; bases not matched to a gene: 7. The V gene's germline CDR1 is SGDLS and CDR2 YYNGEE. The CDR3 runs to 15 residues. CDR3: CASSALGQGRETQYF. The CDR3, as DNA: TGTGCCAGCAGCGCTCTGGGACAGGGGCGGGAGACCCAGTACTTC.

The rearrangement links TRBV13 to TRBJ2-5, with D possibly being TRBD1 (6 bases). The CDR3 spans 17 residues. V gave up 1 base and J gave up 2 bases, with 17 bases separating them. Germline V lookup: CDR1 PRHDT, CDR2 FYEKMQ (reference sequence). CDR3 region: CASSLDLRGLRQETQYF. The DNA for the CDR3 is TGTGCCAGCAGCTTAGACCTCAGGGGCCTAAGGCAAGAGACCCAGTACTTC.